This entry concerns a single TCR beta chain. The sample comes from a study of blood T cell repertoires in COVID-19. Study in general: Acute-phase and convalescent COVID-19 samples originated in the United States, Italy and Spain.

As originally analysed: Quantification of nucleated cells was approximated via reference gene primer amplification. Measured with immunoSEQ multiplex PCR; TCRdb has only the in-frame clones, and not every one. The V and J calls and the clone size are those of that table, but D and trimming were determined from the DNA. Of 60,000 to 85,000 clones in the sample, less than 90% were seen once. The CDR3 covers 15 residues. The V gene lost 8 bases and the J gene lost 2 bases, with 18 bases spanning the gap. Germline CDR1 reads LGHNA; CDR2 reads YNFKEQ. Sequencing used peripheral blood. The TCR comes from a human donor in a cohort sampled during active COVID-19. The V and J genes are TRBV4-2 and TRBJ1-2, with D perhaps matching TRBD1 (6 bases). CDR3: CASQAGQGRNYGYTF. The CDR3 nucleotides read TGTGCCAGCCAAGCCGGTCAGGGGCGCAACTATGGCTACACCTTC.